The sample holds one count of the clone carrying this T cell receptor (beta chain). Its cognate antigen is unknown. This entry is derived from a study of cytomegalovirus exposure and HLA in healthy donors. It was with 60 Vbeta and 13 Jbeta primers that the PCR ran. Sequencing used immunoSEQ multiplex PCR; TCRdb keeps in-frame clones, though not all of them. The data hold more than 85,000 clones, with under 85% observed a single time. Broader study findings: TCR beta sequences reportedly predicted most subjects' HLA-A and HLA-B alleles accurately.

The CDR3 runs to 14 residues. The germline V and J ends were trimmed by 5 bases and 7 bases, with 17 bases remaining between them. Germline values: CDR1 SEHNR, CDR2 FQNEAQ (reference sequence). The sequenced material came from PBMCs. The sequence came from a man aged 25-45 years in good health and CMV-seropositive. The rearrangement uses TRBV7-9 and TRBJ1-2; the D gene is possibly TRBD1 (5 bases). The CDR3 bases are TGTGCCAGCAGCAAAACCCAGGGCATGGGTGGCTACACCTTC. Its protein product is CASSKTQGMGGYTF.